One sample yielded the 14 T cell receptor beta chains listed below, sequenced in a study of blood T cell repertoires in COVID-19. Here immunoSEQ multiplex PCR was the method, and the copy in TCRdb shows in-frame clones only, minus some. In the table there are over 150,000 clones, around 80% of which are singletons. The sequenced sample consisted of peripheral blood. The receptors shown here come from a human donor in a cohort sampled during active COVID-19.

This clone was recorded once. This chain links TRBV11-1 with TRBJ1-4; maybe TRBD1 (6 bases). V lost 5 bases and J lost 7, with 14 bases in between. The CDR3 covers 14 residues. Germline CDR1 and CDR2: SGHAT and FQDESV (reference sequence). CDR3 nucleotides: TGTGCCAGCAGCCCAGGGGTTGATCGTGAAAAACTGTTTTTT. Protein: CASSPGVDREKLFF.

The rearrangement joins TRBV19 to TRBJ2-7, with D uncertain. The germline CDR1 and CDR2 sequences are LNHDA and SQIVND (reference sequence). V was shortened by 5 bases and J by 0 bases, with 11 bases between the two germline ends. The CDR3 contains 14 residues. CDR3 loop: CASSLTPNSYEQYF. The CDR3 bases are TGTGCCAGTAGTCTCACACCCAACTCCTACGAGCAGTACTTC.

This sequence joins TRBV9 and TRBJ2-1, with 10 bases matching TRBD2. J gave up 4 bases and V 4 bases, and 8 bases lay outside the gene matches. CDR3 length: 16 residues. Germline-derived CDR1 and CDR2 are SGDLS and YYNGEE. The chain's CDR3 is CASSSRTSGPYNEQFF. The DNA of the CDR3 is TGTGCCAGCAGCTCCCGGACTAGCGGTCCTTACAATGAGCAGTTCTTC.

The chain recombines TRBV19 with TRBJ1-2; 7 bases fit TRBD1. Per the germline V gene, CDR1 is LNHDA and CDR2 is SQIVND (reference sequence). This CDR3 has 15 residues. Trimming took 3 bases from V and 2 from J; bases not matched to a gene: 6. The CDR3 sequence: CASSMPDRDNYGYTF. CDR3 nucleotides: TGTGCCAGTAGTATGCCCGACAGGGACAACTATGGCTACACCTTC.

Comment on this clone: Other DNA sequences of this sample code for an identical CDR3. This rearrangement joins TRBV5-1 to TRBJ1-2; D gene unclear. Trimming pared 4 bases from V and 4 bases from J, leaving 11 bases between. This CDR3 has 13 amino acids. Germline V lookup: CDR1 SGHRS, CDR2 YFSETQ. CDR3 nucleotides: TGCGCCAGCAGCCTTGGTCAGATCTATGGCTACACCTTC. Translated, it gives CASSLGQIYGYTF.

The genes are TRBV18 and TRBJ2-3, with TRBD2 matching 13 bases. The germline V gene encodes CDR1 KGHSH and CDR2 LQKENI. V trimming: 4 bases; J trimming: 0 bases; junction bases outside the gene matches: 4. The CDR3 runs 17 residues. CDR3 DNA: TGTGCCAGCTCACTCCGGACTAGCGGGAGTAGCACAGATACGCAGTATTTT. Translated: CASSLRTSGSSTDTQYF. Combining the CDR3 with reference TRBV18 and TRBJ2-3 gives the whole variable domain NAGVMQNPRHLVRRRGQEARLRCSPMKGHSHVYWYRQLPEEGLKFMVYLQKENIIDESGMPKERFSAEFPKEGPSILRIQQVVRGDSAAYFCASSLRTSGSSTDTQYFGPGTRLTVL.

V is TRBV5-5 and J is TRBJ1-4, with TRBD1 matching 9 bases. Germline assignment: CDR1 SGHKS and CDR2 YYEKEE (reference sequence). The CDR3 runs 15 residues. With 3 bases clipped from V and 7 bases from J, the junction kept 7 bases outside the gene matches. CDR3 DNA: TGTGCCAGCAGCTCAAGGACAGGGGCTCCTGAAAAACTGTTTTTT. It is translated as CASSSRTGAPEKLFF. Together with reference TRBV5-5 and TRBJ1-4, the CDR3 gives the full variable domain: DAGVTQSPTHLIKTRGQQVTLRCSPISGHKSVSWYQQVLGQGPQFIFQYYEKEERGRGNFPDRFSARQFPNYSSELNVNALLLGDSALYLCASSSRTGAPEKLFFGSGTQLSVL.

The V gene is TRBV2, the J gene TRBJ2-6; tentative D call: TRBD2 (7 bases). The CDR3 spans 17 residues. Germline V gene sequence: CDR1 SNHLY, CDR2 FYNNEI. The ends were cut back, 5 bases at V and 0 bases at J, with 14 bases in the middle. The CDR3 loop reads CASSRYGGPSGANVLTF. The CDR3 nucleotides are TGTGCCAGCAGTCGATACGGGGGGCCCTCTGGGGCCAACGTCCTGACTTTC.

The rearrangement joins TRBV30 to TRBJ2-1, with 7 nucleotides matching TRBD2. V was pared by 7 bases and J by 7 bases, with 4 bases of the junction left unmatched. This CDR3 has 11 amino acids. From germline, CDR1 is GTSNPN and CDR2 SVGIG (reference sequence). CDR3 DNA sequence: TGTGCCTCCACGGGGGGAAATGAGCAGTTCTTC. Its protein is CASTGGNEQFF.

This clone was seen a single time. The rearrangement links TRBV29-1 to TRBJ2-5; 16 bases match TRBD2. The CDR3 sequence is 18 residues long. Trimming removed 4 bases from V and 5 bases from J; junction bases left unmatched: 13. The germline CDR1 and CDR2 sequences are SQVTM and ANQGSEA. The CDR3 loop is CSVGGTSGRAVLPETQYF. The CDR3 nucleotides are TGCAGCGTTGGGGGGACTAGCGGGAGGGCCGTTTTGCCGGAGACCCAGTACTTC.

The genes are TRBV2 and TRBJ2-2; D gene unclear. Trimming removed 3 bases at V and 3 bases at J, with 11 bases between. The germline CDR1 and CDR2 sequences are SNHLY and FYNNEI. The CDR3 has 15 amino acids. Here the CDR3 reads CASSDSQVYTGELFF. CDR3 in DNA: TGTGCCAGCAGTGATTCGCAGGTATACACCGGGGAGCTGTTTTTT.

The chain employs TRBV3-1 (or the pseudogene TRBV3-2) and TRBJ1-2; D may be TRBD1 (5 bases). The CDR3 consists of 15 residues. The V end lost 4 bases, the J end lost 0 bases, and 12 bases lay between the germline ends. CDR1 is LGHDT and CDR2 is YNNKEL in the germline V gene (reference sequence). For the CDR3, the DNA is TGTGCCAGCAGCCTCTGGACATTAGCTAACTATGGCTACACCTTC. This gives the protein CASSLWTLANYGYTF.

V and J are TRBV11-2 and TRBJ2-7; 10 bases fit TRBD1. Germline V gene data show CDR1 as SGHAT and CDR2 as FQNNGV. CDR3 length: 15 residues. V shed 4 bases and J 3 bases; nucleotides not matched to a gene: 6. In nucleotides, the CDR3 is TGTGCCAGCAGCTACCGGGACAGGGGCTACTACGAGCAGTACTTC. Its translation is CASSYRDRGYYEQYF.

This rearrangement joins TRBV19 to TRBJ2-7; D gene ambiguous. V gave up 3 bases and J gave up 2 bases, with 11 bases separating them. The germline V gene has CDR1 LNHDA and CDR2 SQIVND (reference sequence). The CDR3 has 14 residues. Here the CDR3 DNA reads TGTGCCAGTAGTATCGGAGCCACCGCCTACGAGCAGTACTTC. Protein sequence: CASSIGATAYEQYF.